The clone carrying this TCR beta chain came up a few times. The antigen is not known. Amplified TCR beta CDR3 regions came from RNA transcripts. TCR CDR3 underwent first-round RT-PCR with the HTBI primer set. TCRdb re-derived calls from the multiplex PCR reads in MiXCR, one entry per CDR3 protein. In the table there are under 350,000 distinct CDR3 sequences, around 20% of which are singletons. When ophthalmopathy did not progress within 18 months, Graves' hyperthyroidism was considered stable. Reasons for excluding patients were uncontrolled infection, other autoimmune disease, pregnancy or lactation. The sample comes from a study of T cells in Graves' hyperthyroidism and ophthalmopathy. About the study: Staff took peripheral blood when the initial diagnosis was made, before any treatment began.

The study, taken as a whole, reports: Among clonotypes expanded in thyroid above 0.001, most were also found in blood.

Trimming removed 5 bases from V and 7 bases from J; junction bases left unmatched: 10. The germline V gene has CDR1 DFQATT and CDR2 SNEGSKA (reference sequence). CDR3 length: 14 residues. The chain joins TRBV20-1 to TRBJ1-4; TRBD1 aligns across 7 bases. This clonotype originated in a woman between 50 and 59 years old with Graves' hyperthyroidism. Sample: blood. This CDR3 reads CSARKTGFTEKLFF. The CDR3 region has the DNA TGCAGTGCTCGAAAGACAGGGTTTACTGAAAAACTGTTTTTT.